This TCR beta chain was captured by sequencing in a study of cytomegalovirus exposure and HLA in healthy donors. Germline values: CDR1 MNHNY, CDR2 SVGAGI (reference sequence). J gave up 8 bases and V 2 bases, and 11 bases lay outside the gene matches. The CDR3 covers 15 residues. PCR involved 60 Vbeta and 13 Jbeta primers. TCRdb's table, derived via immunoSEQ multiplex PCR, lists solely in-frame clones and lacks some. Counted here are about 180,000 clones, 75% to 85% occurring once; the ten biggest clones make up around 7.2%. The gene calls are TRBV6-6 and TRBJ1-2; 7 bases are a match to TRBD1. This receptor was obtained from a man aged 25 to 45 in good health and CMV-seropositive. What was sequenced was PBMCs. DNA for the CDR3: TGTGCCAGCAGTTACGACGGAGGGGGCGCACGGGGCTACACCTTC. It specifies CASSYDGGGARGYTF.